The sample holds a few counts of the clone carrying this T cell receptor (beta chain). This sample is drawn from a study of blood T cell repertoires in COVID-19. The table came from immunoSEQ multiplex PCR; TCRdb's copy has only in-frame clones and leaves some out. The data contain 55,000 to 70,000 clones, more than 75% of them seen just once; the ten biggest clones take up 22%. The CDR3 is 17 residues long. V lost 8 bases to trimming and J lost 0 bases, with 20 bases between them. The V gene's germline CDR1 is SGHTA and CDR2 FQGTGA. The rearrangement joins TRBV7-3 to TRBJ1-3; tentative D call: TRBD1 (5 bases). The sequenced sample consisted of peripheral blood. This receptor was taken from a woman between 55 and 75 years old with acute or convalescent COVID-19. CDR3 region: CASPMGQTEYSGNTIYF. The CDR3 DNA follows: TGTGCCAGCCCTATGGGGCAGACCGAATACTCTGGAAACACCATATATTTT.